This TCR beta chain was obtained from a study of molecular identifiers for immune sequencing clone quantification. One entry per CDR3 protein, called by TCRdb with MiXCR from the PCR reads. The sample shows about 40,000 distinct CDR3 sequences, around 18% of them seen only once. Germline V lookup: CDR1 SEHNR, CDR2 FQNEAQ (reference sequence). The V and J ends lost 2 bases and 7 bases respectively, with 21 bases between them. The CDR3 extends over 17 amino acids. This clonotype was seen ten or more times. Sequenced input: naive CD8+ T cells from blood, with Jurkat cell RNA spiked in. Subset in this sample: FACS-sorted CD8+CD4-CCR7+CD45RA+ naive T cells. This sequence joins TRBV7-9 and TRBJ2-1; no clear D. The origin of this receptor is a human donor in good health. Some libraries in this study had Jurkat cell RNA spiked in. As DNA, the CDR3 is TGTGCCAGCAGCTTAATCTCCCCCAAGCCCCAACCAAATGAGCAGTTCTTC. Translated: CASSLISPKPQPNEQFF.